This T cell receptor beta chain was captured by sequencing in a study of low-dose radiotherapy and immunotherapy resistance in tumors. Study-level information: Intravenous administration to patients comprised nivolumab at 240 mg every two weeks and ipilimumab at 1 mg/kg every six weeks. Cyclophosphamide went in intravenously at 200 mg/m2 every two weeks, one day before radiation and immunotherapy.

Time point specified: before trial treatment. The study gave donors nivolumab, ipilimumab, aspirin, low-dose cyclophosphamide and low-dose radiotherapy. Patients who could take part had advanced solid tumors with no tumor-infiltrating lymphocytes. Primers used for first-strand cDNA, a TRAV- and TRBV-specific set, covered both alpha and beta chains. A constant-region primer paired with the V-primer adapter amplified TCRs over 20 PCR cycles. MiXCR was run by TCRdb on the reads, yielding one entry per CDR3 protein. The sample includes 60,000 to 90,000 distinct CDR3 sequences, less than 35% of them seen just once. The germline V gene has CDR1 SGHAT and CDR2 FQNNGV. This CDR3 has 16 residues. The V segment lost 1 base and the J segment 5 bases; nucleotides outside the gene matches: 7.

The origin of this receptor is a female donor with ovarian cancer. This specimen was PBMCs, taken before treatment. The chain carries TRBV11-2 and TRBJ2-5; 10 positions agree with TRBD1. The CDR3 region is CASSLARQGARETQYF. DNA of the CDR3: TGTGCCAGCAGCTTAGCCCGACAGGGGGCGCGCGAGACCCAGTACTTC.